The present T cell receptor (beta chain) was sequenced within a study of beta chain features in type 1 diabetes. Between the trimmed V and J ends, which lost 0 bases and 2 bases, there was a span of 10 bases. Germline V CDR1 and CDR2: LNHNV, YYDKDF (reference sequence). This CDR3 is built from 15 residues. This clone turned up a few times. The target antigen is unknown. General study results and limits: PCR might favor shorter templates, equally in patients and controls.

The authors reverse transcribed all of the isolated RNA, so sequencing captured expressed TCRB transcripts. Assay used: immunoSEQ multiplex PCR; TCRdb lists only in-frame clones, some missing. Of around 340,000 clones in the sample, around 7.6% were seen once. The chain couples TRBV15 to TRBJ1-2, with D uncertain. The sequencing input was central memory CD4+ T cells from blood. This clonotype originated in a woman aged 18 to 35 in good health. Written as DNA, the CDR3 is TGTGCCACCAGCAGAGAAGAGAGCATGAACTATGGCTACACCTTC. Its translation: CATSREESMNYGYTF.